Presented here are 15 T cell receptor beta chains from one specimen sequenced in a study of technical replicates of blood from a few donors. Repertoires were generated with immunoSEQ multiplex PCR, while TCRdb's copy carries only in-frame clones and drops some. The sample lists some 70,000 clones; under 98% were seen once. Sequences were obtained from T cells isolated from PBMCs. These receptors came from a human donor in good health.

This sequence joins TRBV7-8 and TRBJ1-5; D call uncertain. Germline V lookup: CDR1 SGHVS, CDR2 FQNEAQ. This CDR3 region has 16 residues. The V gene lost 4 bases and the J gene lost 7 bases, with 20 bases spanning the gap. The CDR3 is CASSSVRASGWQPQHF. In DNA form, the CDR3 reads TGTGCCAGCAGCTCCGTCCGAGCATCGGGGTGGCAGCCCCAGCATTTT.

The rearrangement uses TRBV6-1 and TRBJ1-1; perhaps TRBD1 as D (5 bases). From germline, CDR1 is MNHNS and CDR2 SASEGT. With 3 bases removed from V and 2 bases from J, the gap between germline ends came to 7 bases. The CDR3 contains 13 residues. CDR3 bases: TGTGCCAGCAGTGATCAGGGTAACACTGAAGCTTTCTTT. Its translation is CASSDQGNTEAFF.

The chain is built from TRBV5-1 and TRBJ2-1; D call uncertain. This CDR3 comprises 15 residues. Per germline, CDR1 SGHRS and CDR2 YFSETQ. V was cut by 4 bases and J by 3 bases, with 14 bases left in between. The CDR3 DNA is TGCGCCAGCAGCGGGTCCCTCGGGTACTACAATGAGCAGTTCTTC. As protein: CASSGSLGYYNEQFF.

The table lists this clone with a count of one. The chain couples TRBV9 to TRBJ1-1; no definite D call. V shed 3 bases and J shed 4 bases, with 10 bases lying between them. The CDR3 spans 13 residues. Germline V CDR1 and CDR2: SGDLS, YYNGEE. CDR3 DNA sequence: TGTGCCAGCAGCGCAGCTCCGGGCACTGAAGCTTTCTTT. Translating gives CASSAAPGTEAFF.

This rearrangement joins TRBV19 to TRBJ1-5; D gene unclear. The V and J ends lost 4 bases and 5 bases respectively, with 18 bases between them. This CDR3 spans 16 amino acids. The V gene's germline CDR1 is LNHDA and CDR2 SQIVND (reference sequence). The CDR3 region has the DNA TGTGCCAGTAGTAGAACCCCTCTATCGGGTTATCAGCCCCAGCATTTT. Encoded protein: CASSRTPLSGYQPQHF.

The chain carries TRBV30 and TRBJ2-5; 7 positions agree with TRBD1. The CDR3 spans 14 residues. With V trimmed by 3 bases and J by 2 bases, 6 bases remained unmatched. Germline lookup yields CDR1 GTSNPN and CDR2 SVGIG (reference sequence). The CDR3 reads CAWSRVQGQETQYF. CDR3 nucleotides: TGTGCCTGGAGCCGTGTACAGGGGCAAGAGACCCAGTACTTC.

V gene TRBV6-5 combines with J gene TRBJ2-7; 8 bases map to TRBD1. This CDR3 spans 14 amino acids. The J segment lost 0 bases and the V segment lost 6 bases, leaving 4 bases of the junction unmatched. Germline V CDR1 and CDR2: MNHEY, SVGAGI. CDR3 amino acids: CASSPGTGSYEQYF. The CDR3 DNA follows: TGTGCCAGCAGCCCCGGGACAGGCTCCTACGAGCAGTACTTC.

The gene calls are TRBV30 and TRBJ2-2; 10 nucleotides line up with TRBD2. The germline V gene has CDR1 GTSNPN and CDR2 SVGIG (reference sequence). V dropped 1 base and J dropped 1; count of bases not matched to a gene: 9. The CDR3 has 18 residues. The CDR3 loop is CAWSDLLAGSQNTGELFF. The CDR3 nucleotides read TGTGCCTGGAGTGACCTACTAGCGGGAAGCCAGAACACCGGGGAGCTGTTTTTT.

This chain uses TRBV11-3 with TRBJ2-1; 13 bases match TRBD2. V dropped 6 bases and J dropped 8; count of bases not matched to a gene: 10. This CDR3 is 16 amino acids long. In germline, CDR1 is SGHNT, CDR2 YENEEA. DNA of the CDR3: TGTGCCAGCAGACGGGCCGGGACTAGCGGGAACGATGAGCAGTTCTTC. Translation: CASRRAGTSGNDEQFF.

The table lists this clone with a few counts. The chain is built from TRBV2 and TRBJ1-5; no clear D gene. Trimming shortened V by 6 bases and J by 3 bases, and 6 bases separated the two germline ends. The CDR3 has 12 amino acids. The V gene's germline CDR1 is SNHLY and CDR2 FYNNEI. For the CDR3, the DNA is TGTGCCAGCAGACAGACCAATCAGCCCCAGCATTTT. Its protein product is CASRQTNQPQHF.

The gene calls are TRBV29-1 and TRBJ2-3; D is possibly TRBD2 (6 bases). Looked up from germline, CDR1 is SQVTM and CDR2 is ANQGSEA. The CDR3 runs 16 residues. Trimming removed 7 bases from V and 0 bases from J, with 20 bases in between. The CDR3 DNA is TGCAGCGGAGAATGGAGGGCAACCCCTAGCACAGATACGCAGTATTTT. It is translated as CSGEWRATPSTDTQYF.

This sequence joins TRBV11-3 and TRBJ2-1; the match to TRBD2 covers 14 bases. The germline V gene encodes CDR1 SGHNT and CDR2 YENEEA. CDR3 length equals 16 residues. J lost 5 bases, V lost 5 bases, and 5 bases had no gene match. The chain's CDR3 is CASSGRLAGGNNEQFF. CDR3 sequence (DNA): TGTGCCAGCAGCGGACGACTAGCGGGAGGGAACAATGAGCAGTTCTTC.

The V gene is TRBV5-1, the J gene TRBJ2-6, with 8 bases identical to TRBD1. This CDR3 region has 18 residues. V shed 4 bases, J shed 0 bases, and the junction held 9 bases outside the gene matches. Germline CDR1 is SGHRS and CDR2 is YFSETQ. CDR3 DNA sequence: TGCGCCAGCAGCCAAGAGCCAGGGGGCGCCTCTGGGGCCAACGTCCTGACTTTC. Translated, it gives CASSQEPGGASGANVLTF.

Here the CDR3 reads CASSGQGRRPQHF. CDR3 nucleotides: TGTGCCAGCTCAGGACAGGGAAGGCGCCCCCAGCATTTT. V usage is TRBV18 and J usage is TRBJ1-5; 8 bases are a match to TRBD1. The germline V gene encodes CDR1 KGHSH and CDR2 LQKENI. The CDR3 extends over 13 amino acids. Trimming at V came to 5 bases and at J to 10 bases, leaving 7 bases not matched to a gene.

CDR3 DNA sequence: TGCGCCAGCAGCTCTAGGACAGGAGGCACTGAAGCTTTCTTT. This encodes CASSSRTGGTEAFF. The chain employs TRBV5-1 and TRBJ1-1; TRBD1 agrees at 7 bases. Trimming took 3 bases from V and 4 from J; bases not matched to a gene: 6. The CDR3 has 14 amino acids. Germline CDR1 and CDR2: SGHRS and YFSETQ.